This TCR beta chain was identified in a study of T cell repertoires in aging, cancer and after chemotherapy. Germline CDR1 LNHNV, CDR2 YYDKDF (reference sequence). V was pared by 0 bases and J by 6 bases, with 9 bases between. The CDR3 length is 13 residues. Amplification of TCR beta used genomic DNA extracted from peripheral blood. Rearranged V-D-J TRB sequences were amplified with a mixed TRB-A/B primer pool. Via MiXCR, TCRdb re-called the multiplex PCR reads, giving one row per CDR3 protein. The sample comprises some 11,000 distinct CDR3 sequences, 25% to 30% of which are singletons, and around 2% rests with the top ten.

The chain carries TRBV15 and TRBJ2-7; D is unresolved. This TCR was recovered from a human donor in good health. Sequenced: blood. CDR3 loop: CATSRDGRSEQYF. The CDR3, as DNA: TGTGCCACCAGCAGAGATGGTCGTTCCGAGCAGTACTTC.